Shown below are 9 T cell receptor beta chains from a single sample sequenced in a study of CD8 T cells in ankylosing spondylitis. TCRdb analysed the 5' RACE reads with MiXCR anew, one entry per CDR3 protein. Of 150,000 to 200,000 distinct CDR3 sequences listed, approximately 13% are singletons. The sample consisted of blood, either unsorted or a sorted T cell fraction (not recorded which). Receptors were obtained from a female donor with ankylosing spondylitis or in good health (not recorded which).

This clonotype was recorded many times. The chain carries TRBV27 and TRBJ1-4; D is uncertain. Trimming removed 5 bases from V and 1 base from J, with 11 bases in between. CDR1 and CDR2 (germline): MNHEY, SMNVEV (reference sequence). The CDR3 runs 15 residues. This CDR3 reads CASSAGSLTNEKLFF. The CDR3 nucleotides read TGTGCCAGCAGTGCCGGGTCGCTAACTAATGAAAAACTGTTTTTT.

This clonotype came up many times. The chain combines TRBV20-1 with TRBJ1-1; D is possibly TRBD1 (6 bases). Between the trimmed V and J ends, which lost 5 bases and 0 bases, there was a span of 10 bases. The CDR3 runs to 13 residues. Looked up from germline, CDR1 is DFQATT and CDR2 is SNEGSKA (reference sequence). CDR3 residues: CSAVQGMNTEAFF. The CDR3 nucleotides are TGCAGTGCTGTACAGGGAATGAACACTGAAGCTTTCTTT.

The V call is TRBV20-1, the J call TRBJ2-3, with D possibly called TRBD1 or TRBD2 (5 bases each). The CDR3 is 13 residues long. With 5 bases removed from V and 4 bases from J, the gap between germline ends came to 13 bases. Per the germline V gene, CDR1 is DFQATT and CDR2 is SNEGSKA (reference sequence). CDR3: CSALGTGADTQYF. For the CDR3, the DNA is TGCAGTGCTTTAGGGACCGGCGCAGATACGCAGTATTTT.

This clonotype was detected many times. This rearrangement joins TRBV29-1 to TRBJ1-2; 9 nucleotides line up with TRBD1. There are 13 residues in the CDR3. Trimming removed 3 bases from V and 8 bases from J; junction bases left unmatched: 7. Per germline, CDR1 SQVTM and CDR2 ANQGSEA. This CDR3 is CSVDATGGNGYTF. In DNA form, the CDR3 reads TGCAGCGTTGATGCGACAGGGGGAAACGGCTACACCTTC.

As to this clonotype: A read error may be the cause here, since a much bigger clone is one base away. The rearrangement links TRBV5-1 to TRBJ2-1, with a possible D match to TRBD2 (7 bases). Germline CDR1 is SGHRS and CDR2 is YFSETQ. This CDR3 region has 12 residues. CDR3 protein: CVSGTRYNEQFF. The CDR3 bases are TGCGTCAGCGGGACAAGATACAATGAGCAGTTCTTC.

The sample holds many counts of this clonotype. The CDR3 DNA reads as TGCGCCAGCAGTCCTTTGGACACGAAGGGTACCTACGAGCAGTACTTC. Its translation is CASSPLDTKGTYEQYF. This chain joins TRBV5-1 and TRBJ2-7; possibly TRBD1 for D (5 bases). This CDR3 spans 16 amino acids. Per germline, CDR1 SGHRS and CDR2 YFSETQ. V lost 5 bases to trimming and J lost 2 bases, with 20 bases between them.

This sequence joins TRBV5-1 and TRBJ2-1, with 7 nucleotides matching TRBD1. Germline CDR1 is SGHRS and CDR2 is YFSETQ. The ends lost 2 bases at V and 7 bases at J; junction bases unmatched: 3. The CDR3 contains 13 residues. This CDR3 reads CASSFNRGNEQFF. CDR3 DNA: TGCGCCAGCAGCTTTAACAGGGGAAATGAGCAGTTCTTC.

This clonotype has more than one count but fewer than ten. One end of the junction does not line up with germline, which may come from a read error. The J gene is TRBJ2-7, the V gene TRBV6-1; D is possibly TRBD1 (5 bases). Germline-derived CDR1 and CDR2 are MNHNS and SASEGT. This CDR3 has 14 amino acids. The CDR3 DNA reads as TGTACCAGCGTCCTTGGGGCCCTCTCCTACGAGCAGTACTTC. Translating gives CTSVLGALSYEQYF.

In this sample, this clonotype turned up a few times. The chain couples TRBV4-2 to TRBJ1-1; possible D gene TRBD1, 6 bases. The V gene lost 4 bases and the J gene lost 3 bases, with 12 bases spanning the gap. The CDR3 runs to 14 residues. From germline, CDR1 is LGHNA and CDR2 YNFKEQ. The CDR3 sequence: CASSPEGGDTEAFF. The CDR3 nucleotides are TGTGCCAGCAGCCCCGAGGGGGGGGACACTGAAGCTTTCTTT.